A single sample gave rise to the 9 T cell receptor beta chains below, sequenced in a study of cytomegalovirus exposure and HLA in healthy donors. PCR primers comprised 60 Vbeta and 13 Jbeta primers. The data were produced by immunoSEQ multiplex PCR, yet TCRdb's version contains in-frame clones alone and is incomplete. The sample lists fewer than 200,000 clones; roughly 76% were seen once. Sample: PBMCs. The source is a woman younger than 30 in good health and CMV-seropositive.

V is TRBV30 and J is TRBJ1-5, with unresolved D. Germline V gene data show CDR1 as GTSNPN and CDR2 as SVGIG (reference sequence). This CDR3 is built from 14 residues. V lost 5 bases and J lost 0, with 11 bases in between. CDR3 in DNA: TGTGCCTGGGGGCAGGTCAATAGCAATCAGCCCCAGCATTTT. Its translation: CAWGQVNSNQPQHF.

The chain uses TRBV7-3 and TRBJ1-1; a weak D match, TRBD1 (6 bases). This CDR3 region has 16 residues. From germline, CDR1 is SGHTA and CDR2 FQGTGA. The V and J ends lost 0 bases and 1 base respectively, with 12 bases between them. CDR3 in amino acids: CASSLTGATGNTEAFF. CDR3 DNA: TGTGCCAGCAGCTTAACTGGGGCGACAGGGAACACTGAAGCTTTCTTT.

Comment on this clone: At one end, the junction sequence differs from germline, possibly due to a read error. This chain links TRBV5-4 with TRBJ1-1, with D perhaps matching TRBD1 (6 bases). CDR1 is SGHNT and CDR2 is YYREEE in the germline V gene (reference sequence). The CDR3 extends over 10 amino acids. CDR3 protein: CASSYDRRFF. The CDR3 DNA follows: TGTGCCAGCAGCTATGACAGGCGGTTTTTT.

The rearrangement joins TRBV7-9 to TRBJ2-6; D ambiguous. V lost 2 bases and J 1 base, leaving 15 bases between the germline ends. CDR3 length equals 18 residues. Looked up from germline, CDR1 is SEHNR and CDR2 is FQNEAQ (reference sequence). DNA of the CDR3: TGTGCCAGCAGCTTAAGTGCAGGCAAAGGTTCTGGGGCCAACGTCCTGACTTTC. This codes for CASSLSAGKGSGANVLTF. The full variable domain, rest sourced from reference TRBV7-9 and TRBJ2-6, is DTGVSQNPRHKITKRGQNVTFRCDPISEHNRLYWYRQTLGQGPEFLTYFQNEAQLEKSRLLSDRFSAERPKGSFSTLEIQRTEQGDSAMYLCASSLSAGKGSGANVLTFGAGSRLTVL.

The chain uses TRBV27 and TRBJ2-7; D gene ambiguous. The V gene lost 0 bases and the J gene lost 3 bases, with 18 bases spanning the gap. This CDR3 spans 17 amino acids. CDR1 is MNHEY and CDR2 is SMNVEV in the germline V gene (reference sequence). For the CDR3, the DNA is TGTGCCAGCAGTTTATCGGCTTTGGCAGGTCTTAACTACGAGCAGTACTTC. It translates to CASSLSALAGLNYEQYF.

The CDR3 DNA is TGTGCCAGCAGTTCTCGACTAGGCGAGCAGTACTTC. Translating it yields CASSSRLGEQYF. The chain employs TRBV6-6 and TRBJ2-7, with D possibly matching TRBD2 (6 bases). The germline V gene has CDR1 MNHNY and CDR2 SVGAGI (reference sequence). Trimming removed 4 bases from V and 6 bases from J, with 10 bases in between. The CDR3 has 12 amino acids.

This clone was detected only once. The rearrangement joins TRBV14 to TRBJ2-3, with TRBD1 identical over 11 bases. The CDR3 is made up of 16 amino acids. Germline CDR1 SGHDN, CDR2 FVKESK. The J segment lost 8 bases and the V segment lost 3 bases, leaving 10 bases of the junction unmatched. CDR3 residues: CASSQTPLGTGGTQYF. CDR3 in DNA: TGTGCCAGCAGCCAGACCCCACTTGGGACAGGGGGTACGCAGTATTTT.

This clone was recorded once. The chain has TRBV28 and TRBJ2-3; 9 nucleotides align to TRBD2. Per germline, CDR1 MDHEN and CDR2 SYDVKM. The CDR3 consists of 19 residues. The ends lost 5 bases at V and 2 bases at J; junction bases unmatched: 17. CDR3 sequence (DNA): TGTGCCAGCAGTAAAGGTTTGCCTGGGGCGGGAGGGCACACAGATACGCAGTATTTT. Encoded protein: CASSKGLPGAGGHTDTQYF.

This clone was recorded only once. This chain uses TRBV6-5 with TRBJ1-1; 7 bases line up with TRBD1. The CDR3 is made up of 15 amino acids. CDR1 and CDR2 from the germline V gene are MNHEY and SVGAGI. Germline trimming cut 0 bases from V and 11 bases from J; bases unmatched to any gene: 12. The DNA of the CDR3 is TGTGCCAGCAGTTACTCAGGGGGCCCCCGGTCGAGGGCTTTCTTT. Encoded protein: CASSYSGGPRSRAFF.